This TCR beta chain was sequenced in a study of cytomegalovirus exposure and HLA in healthy donors. Primers for the PCR totalled 60 Vbeta and 13 Jbeta. The authors' processing: In a later analysis, of some 80 million unique beta chains, some 10 million appeared in at least two donors. Using immunoSEQ multiplex PCR, the repertoire was profiled, and TCRdb retains in-frame clones only, with some absent. Clonal size and the V and J genes are those of that table, whereas D and trimming came from the DNA. Here the sample spans about 140,000 clones, more than 65% being singletons. There are 13 residues in the CDR3. Germline CDR1 and CDR2: MNHNS and SASEGT. V was pared by 0 bases and J by 7 bases, with 2 bases of the junction left unmatched.

The TCR was taken from a woman in her thirties in good health and CMV-seronegative. Sequencing was performed on PBMCs. The J gene is TRBJ1-2, the V gene TRBV6-1; 7 positions agree with TRBD1. CDR3 sequence reads: CASSEANRGGYTF. The CDR3 DNA follows: TGTGCCAGCAGTGAAGCGAACAGGGGTGGCTACACCTTC.